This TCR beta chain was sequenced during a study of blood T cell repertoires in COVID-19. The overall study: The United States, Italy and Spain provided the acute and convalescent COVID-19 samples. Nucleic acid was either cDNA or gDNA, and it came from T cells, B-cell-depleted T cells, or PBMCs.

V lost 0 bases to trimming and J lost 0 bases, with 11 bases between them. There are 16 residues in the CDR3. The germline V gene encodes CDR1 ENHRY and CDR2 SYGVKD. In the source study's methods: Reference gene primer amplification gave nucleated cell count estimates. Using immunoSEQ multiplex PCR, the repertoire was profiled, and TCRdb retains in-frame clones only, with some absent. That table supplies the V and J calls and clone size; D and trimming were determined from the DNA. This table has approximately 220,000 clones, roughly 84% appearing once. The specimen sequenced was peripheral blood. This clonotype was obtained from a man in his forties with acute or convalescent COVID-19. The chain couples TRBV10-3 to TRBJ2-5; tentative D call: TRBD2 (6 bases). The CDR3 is CAISESIGDYQETQYF. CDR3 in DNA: TGTGCCATCAGTGAGTCAATTGGGGACTACCAAGAGACCCAGTACTTC.